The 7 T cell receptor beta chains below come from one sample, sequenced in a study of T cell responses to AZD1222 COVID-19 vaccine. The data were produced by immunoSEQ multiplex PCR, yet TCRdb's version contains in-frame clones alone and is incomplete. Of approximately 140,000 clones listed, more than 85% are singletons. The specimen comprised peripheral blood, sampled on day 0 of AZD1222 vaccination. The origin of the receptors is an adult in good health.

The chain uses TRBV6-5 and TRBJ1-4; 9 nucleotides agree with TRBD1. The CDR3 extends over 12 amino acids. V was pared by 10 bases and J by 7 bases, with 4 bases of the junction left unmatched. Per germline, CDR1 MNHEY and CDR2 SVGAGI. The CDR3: CATQGAREKLFF. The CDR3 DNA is TGTGCCACACAGGGGGCGCGTGAAAAACTGTTTTTT.

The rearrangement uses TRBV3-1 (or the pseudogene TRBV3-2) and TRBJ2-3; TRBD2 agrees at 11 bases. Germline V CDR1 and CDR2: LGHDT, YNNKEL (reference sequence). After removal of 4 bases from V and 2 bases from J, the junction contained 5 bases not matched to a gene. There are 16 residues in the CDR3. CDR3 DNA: TGTGCCAGCAGCCGACGACTAGCGGGATACACAGATACGCAGTATTTT. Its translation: CASSRRLAGYTDTQYF.

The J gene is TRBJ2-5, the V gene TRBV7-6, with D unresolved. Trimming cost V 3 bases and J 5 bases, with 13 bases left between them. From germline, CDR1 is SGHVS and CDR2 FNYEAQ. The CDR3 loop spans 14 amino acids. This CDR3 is CASSFNPVGETQYF. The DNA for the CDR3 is TGTGCCAGCAGCTTTAACCCTGTCGGGGAGACCCAGTACTTC.

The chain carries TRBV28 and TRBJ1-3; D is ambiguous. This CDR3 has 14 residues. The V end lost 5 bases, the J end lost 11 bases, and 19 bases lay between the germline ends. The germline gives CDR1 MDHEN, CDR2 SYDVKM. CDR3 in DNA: TGTGCCAGCAGTCCCTTTCGGACGGACCTAGCCATATATTTT. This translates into CASSPFRTDLAIYF.

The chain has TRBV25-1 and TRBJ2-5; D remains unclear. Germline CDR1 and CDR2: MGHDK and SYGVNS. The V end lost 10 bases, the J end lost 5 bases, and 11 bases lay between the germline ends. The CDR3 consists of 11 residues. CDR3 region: CATFIGETQYF. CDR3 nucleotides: TGTGCCACGTTCATTGGGGAGACCCAGTACTTC.

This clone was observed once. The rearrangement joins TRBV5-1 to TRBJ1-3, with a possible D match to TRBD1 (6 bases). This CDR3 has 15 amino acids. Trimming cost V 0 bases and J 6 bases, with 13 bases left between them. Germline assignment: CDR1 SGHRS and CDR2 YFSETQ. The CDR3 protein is CASSLGPGAENTIYF. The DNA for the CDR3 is TGCGCCAGCAGCTTGGGCCCAGGGGCGGAAAACACCATATATTTT. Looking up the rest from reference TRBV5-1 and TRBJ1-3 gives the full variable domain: KAGVTQTPRYLIKTRGQQVTLSCSPISGHRSVSWYQQTPGQGLQFLFEYFSETQRNKGNFPGRFSGRQFSNSRSEMNVSTLELGDSALYLCASSLGPGAENTIYFGEGSWLTVV.

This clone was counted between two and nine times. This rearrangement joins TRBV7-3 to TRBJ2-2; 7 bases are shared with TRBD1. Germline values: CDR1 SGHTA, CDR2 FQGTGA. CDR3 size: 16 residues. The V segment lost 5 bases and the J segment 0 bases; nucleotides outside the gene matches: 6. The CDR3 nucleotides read TGTGCCAGCAGCGGGAAAGGGGGCGCGAACACCGGGGAGCTGTTTTTT. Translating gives CASSGKGGANTGELFF.